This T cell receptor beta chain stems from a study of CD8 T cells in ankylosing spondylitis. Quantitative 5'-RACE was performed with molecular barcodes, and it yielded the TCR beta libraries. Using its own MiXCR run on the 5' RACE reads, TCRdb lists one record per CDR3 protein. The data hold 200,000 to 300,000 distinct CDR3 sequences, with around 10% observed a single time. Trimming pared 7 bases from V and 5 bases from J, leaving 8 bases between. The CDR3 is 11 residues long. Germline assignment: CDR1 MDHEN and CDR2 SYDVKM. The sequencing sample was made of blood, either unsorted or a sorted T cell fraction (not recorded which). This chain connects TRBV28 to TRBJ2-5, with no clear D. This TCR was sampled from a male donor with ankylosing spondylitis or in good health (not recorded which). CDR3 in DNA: TGTGCCAGCATCCCCTTGGAGACCCAGTACTTC. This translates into CASIPLETQYF.